Sequencing of this TCR beta chain was carried out in a study of Ad26.COV2.S vaccination and SARS-CoV-2 variants. Study-wide results and limits: Among vaccine recipients, spike-specific TCR breadth exceeded that of placebo recipients.

This CDR3 spans 15 amino acids. V lost 6 bases and J lost 6; bases outside the gene matches: 14. Germline-derived CDR1 and CDR2 are SQVTM and ANQGSEA. Assay: immunoSEQ multiplex PCR; the TCRdb copy retains only in-frame clones and omits some. The table lists around 300,000 clones, 65% to 90% of them singletons. About this clone itself: The antigen is undetermined.

Regarding treatment: around 19 received Ad26.COV2.S at low or high dose, single or two shots; roughly five received placebo; per-sample allocation not given. Specimens were obtained on day 63 following the first vaccine or placebo injection. The source is a person aged 18-60 years who received the Ad26.COV2.S COVID-19 vaccine or a placebo. V is TRBV29-1 and J is TRBJ2-7; 10 positions agree with TRBD1. This material consisted of peripheral blood, taken in a trial of Ad26.COV2.S vaccine versus placebo. The CDR3 nucleotides read TGCAGCGTGACCCCGGCCAGGACAGGGGGACGCGAGCAGTACTTC. It is translated as CSVTPARTGGREQYF.